This TCR beta chain was found in a study of regulatory T cells in long-lasting Graves disease. Documented time point: newly diagnosed GD, antithyroid drugs for less than 3 months. PBMC RNA was the source of the TCR library. Broader study findings: TRBV28, TRBJ1-2 and TRBJ2-5 were segments that persistent disease favored. Whereas new patients shared some 990 public clonotypes, persistent patients shared more, at a few thousand.

In regard to this clonotype: No antigen is known for it. Germline and junction disagree at one end, which may indicate a read error.

Library construction for TCR beta used iRepertoire HTBI primers and Arm-PCR of CDR3 regions. One entry per CDR3 protein, called by TCRdb with MiXCR from the multiplex PCR reads. The table includes about 610,000 distinct CDR3 sequences, 15% to 20% detected once. This CDR3 is 17 amino acids long. Germline V gives CDR1 DFQATT, CDR2 SNEGSKA (reference sequence). These data were likewise used in another study, on T cells in Graves' hyperthyroidism and ophthalmopathy. This second study says: The patients, who ranged from 18 to 65 in age, presented with newly diagnosed hyperthyroidism lasting under 2 months. In the first-round RT-PCR of the TCR CDR3, the HTBI primer set was used.

The receptor comes from a man in his late teens or twenties with Graves disease. The material sequenced was peripheral blood mononuclear cells (PBMCs), taken at new diagnosis, from a patient treated with antithyroid drugs. This chain joins TRBV20-1 and TRBJ1-1, with D possibly being TRBD1 (5 bases). The CDR3 sequence: CSARGRIRGYGNTKAFF. The CDR3 DNA is TGCAGTGCTAGAGGGCGAATTAGGGGATATGGGAACACTAAAGCTTTCTTT.